The clone carrying this TCR beta chain was observed a handful of times. Its antigen remains unknown. The sample belongs to a study of blood T cells in healthy people across ages. Then a second PCR, running roughly 7 to 11 cycles, was carried out with a sample-barcoded 5' primer and a J-beta primer mix. TCRdb itself ran the 5' RACE reads through MiXCR, one entry per CDR3 protein. This sample has under 800,000 distinct CDR3 sequences, with around 40% found just once. General study points: Age showed a roughly linear inverse relationship with TCR beta diversity per million T cells.

The CDR3 sequence is 15 residues long. The junction had 10 bases not matched to a gene; V was cut back by 0 bases and J by 9 bases. Germline assignment: CDR1 DFQATT and CDR2 SNEGSKA (reference sequence). This sequence originates from a woman aged 60-70 years in good health. This chain joins TRBV20-1 and TRBJ2-1; 8 nucleotides agree with TRBD2. Sample: blood. CDR3 loop: CSARDGGVVLGEQFF. The CDR3 region has the DNA TGCAGTGCTAGAGACGGGGGGGTTGTTTTAGGTGAGCAGTTCTTC.